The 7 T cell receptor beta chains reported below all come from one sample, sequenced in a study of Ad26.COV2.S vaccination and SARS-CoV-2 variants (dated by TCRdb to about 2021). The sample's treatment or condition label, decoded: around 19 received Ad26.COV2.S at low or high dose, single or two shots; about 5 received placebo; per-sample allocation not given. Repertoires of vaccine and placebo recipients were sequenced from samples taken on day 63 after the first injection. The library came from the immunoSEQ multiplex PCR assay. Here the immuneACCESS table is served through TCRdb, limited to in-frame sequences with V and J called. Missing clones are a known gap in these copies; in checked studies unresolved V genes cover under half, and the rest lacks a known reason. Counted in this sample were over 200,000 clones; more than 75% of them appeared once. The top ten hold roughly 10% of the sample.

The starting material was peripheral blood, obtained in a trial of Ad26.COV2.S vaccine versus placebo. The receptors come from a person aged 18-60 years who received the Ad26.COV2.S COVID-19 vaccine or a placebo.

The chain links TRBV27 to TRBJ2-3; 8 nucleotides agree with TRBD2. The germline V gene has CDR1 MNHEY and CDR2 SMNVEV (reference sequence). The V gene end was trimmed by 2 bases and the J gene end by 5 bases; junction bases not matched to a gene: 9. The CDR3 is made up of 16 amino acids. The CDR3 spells CASSLDVGLAGDTQYF. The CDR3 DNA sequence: TGTGCCAGCAGTTTAGATGTCGGGCTAGCGGGAGATACGCAGTATTTT.

The CDR3 DNA follows: TGTGCCAGCAGCCGAACTGGAATGGATACTTCACCCCTCCACTTT. Translating gives CASSRTGMDTSPLHF. This sequence joins TRBV6-5 and TRBJ1-6; D ambiguous. The CDR3 sequence is 15 residues long. V was clipped by 6 bases and J by 9 bases, with 18 bases between them. Germline values: CDR1 MNHEY, CDR2 SVGAGI.

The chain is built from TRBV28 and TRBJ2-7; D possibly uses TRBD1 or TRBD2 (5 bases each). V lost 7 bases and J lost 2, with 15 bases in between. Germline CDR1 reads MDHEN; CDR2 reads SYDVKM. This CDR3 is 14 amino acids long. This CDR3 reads CASTQGVPAYEQYF. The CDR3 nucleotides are TGTGCCAGCACCCAGGGAGTTCCCGCCTACGAGCAGTACTTC.

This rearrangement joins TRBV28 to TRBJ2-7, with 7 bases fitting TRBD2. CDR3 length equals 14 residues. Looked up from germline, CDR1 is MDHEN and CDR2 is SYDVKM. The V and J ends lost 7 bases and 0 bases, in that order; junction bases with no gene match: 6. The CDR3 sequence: CASIVGGASYEQYF. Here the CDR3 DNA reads TGTGCCAGCATCGTGGGAGGGGCCTCCTACGAGCAGTACTTC.

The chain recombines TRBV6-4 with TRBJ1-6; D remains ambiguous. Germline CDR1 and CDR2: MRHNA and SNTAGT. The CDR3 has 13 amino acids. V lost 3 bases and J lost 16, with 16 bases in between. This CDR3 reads CASSEIMGSSLHF. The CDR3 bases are TGTGCCAGCAGTGAGATTATGGGGTCTTCTCTCCACTTT.

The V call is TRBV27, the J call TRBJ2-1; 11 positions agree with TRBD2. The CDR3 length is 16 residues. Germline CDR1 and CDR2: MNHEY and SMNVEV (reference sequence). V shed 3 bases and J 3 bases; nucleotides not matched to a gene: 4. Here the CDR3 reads CASSFLTSGDYNEQFF. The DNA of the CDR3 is TGTGCCAGCAGTTTCCTGACTAGCGGGGACTACAATGAGCAGTTCTTC.

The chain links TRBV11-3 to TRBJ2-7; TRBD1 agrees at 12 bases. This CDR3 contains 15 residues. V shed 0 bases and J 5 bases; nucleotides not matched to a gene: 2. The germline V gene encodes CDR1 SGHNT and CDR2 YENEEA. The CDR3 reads CASSLDGTGGNEQYF. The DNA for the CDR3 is TGTGCCAGCAGCTTAGACGGGACAGGGGGCAACGAGCAGTACTTC. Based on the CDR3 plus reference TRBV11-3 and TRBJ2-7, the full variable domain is EAGVVQSPRYKIIEKKQPVAFWCNPISGHNTLYWYLQNLGQGPELLIRYENEEAVDDSQLPKDRFSAERLKGVDSTLKIQPAELGDSAVYLCASSLDGTGGNEQYFGPGTRLTVT.